This T cell receptor beta chain stems from a study of CD4+ T cells in melanoma. General study points: CD8+ T cell, macrophage and B cell function reportedly correlated with neoantigen-specific CD4+ T cells.

Between the trimmed V and J ends, which lost 6 bases and 2 bases, there was a span of 16 bases. CDR1 and CDR2 from the germline V gene are MNHEY and SVGAGI. The CDR3 is 15 residues long. The table came from immunoSEQ multiplex PCR; TCRdb's copy has only in-frame clones and leaves some out. The data hold about 21,000 clones, with roughly four fifths observed a single time. Comment on this clone: The antigen is not known.

The sequencing sample was made of cells from a culture (not recorded whether cultured in vitro). The V gene is TRBV6-5, the J gene TRBJ1-1, with TRBD1 as a possible D gene (6 bases). The sequence was collected from a human donor with melanoma. CDR3 nucleotides: TGTGCCAGCAGCGACTCGGGGGGGCGAAACACTGAAGCTTTCTTT. Protein product: CASSDSGGRNTEAFF.